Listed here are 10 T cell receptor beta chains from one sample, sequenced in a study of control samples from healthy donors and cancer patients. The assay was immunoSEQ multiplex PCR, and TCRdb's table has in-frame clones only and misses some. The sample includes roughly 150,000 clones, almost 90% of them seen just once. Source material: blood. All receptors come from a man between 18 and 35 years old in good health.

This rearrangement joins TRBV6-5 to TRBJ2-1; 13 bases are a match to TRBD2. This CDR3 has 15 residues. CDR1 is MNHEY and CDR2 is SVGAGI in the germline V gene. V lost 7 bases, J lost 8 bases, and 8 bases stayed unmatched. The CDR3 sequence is CASTLLAGGHHEQFF. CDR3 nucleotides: TGTGCCAGCACCCTACTAGCGGGGGGGCACCATGAGCAGTTCTTC.

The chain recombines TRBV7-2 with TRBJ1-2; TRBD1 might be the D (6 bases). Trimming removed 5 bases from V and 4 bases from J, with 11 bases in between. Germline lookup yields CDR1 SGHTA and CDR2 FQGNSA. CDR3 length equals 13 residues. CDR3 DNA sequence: TGTGCCAGCAGCCGTGGACAGCCCTATGGCTACACCTTC. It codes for CASSRGQPYGYTF.

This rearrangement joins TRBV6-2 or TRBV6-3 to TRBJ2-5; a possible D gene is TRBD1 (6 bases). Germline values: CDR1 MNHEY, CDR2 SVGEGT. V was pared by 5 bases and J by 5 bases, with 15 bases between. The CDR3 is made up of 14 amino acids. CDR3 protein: CASSKQGVVETQYF. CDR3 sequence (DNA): TGTGCCAGCAGTAAACAGGGTGTCGTTGAGACCCAGTACTTC.

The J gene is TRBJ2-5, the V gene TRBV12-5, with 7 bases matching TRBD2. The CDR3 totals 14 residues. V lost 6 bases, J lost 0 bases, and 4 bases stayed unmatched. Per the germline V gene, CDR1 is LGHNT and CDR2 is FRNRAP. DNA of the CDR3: TGTGCTAGTGGCCCCGGGGGGTACCAAGAGACCCAGTACTTC. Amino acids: CASGPGGYQETQYF.

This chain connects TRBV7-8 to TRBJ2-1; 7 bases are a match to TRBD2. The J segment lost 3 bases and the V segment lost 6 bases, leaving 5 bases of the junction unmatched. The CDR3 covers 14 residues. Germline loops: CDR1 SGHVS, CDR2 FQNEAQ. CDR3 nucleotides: TGTGCCAGCAGGACAGCGGGGAACTACAATGAGCAGTTCTTC. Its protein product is CASRTAGNYNEQFF. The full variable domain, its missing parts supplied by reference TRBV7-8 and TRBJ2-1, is GAGVSQSPRYKVAKRGQDVALRCDPISGHVSLFWYQQALGQGPEFLTYFQNEAQLDKSGLPSDRFFAERPEGSVSTLKIQRTQQEDSAVYLCASRTAGNYNEQFFGPGTRLTVL.

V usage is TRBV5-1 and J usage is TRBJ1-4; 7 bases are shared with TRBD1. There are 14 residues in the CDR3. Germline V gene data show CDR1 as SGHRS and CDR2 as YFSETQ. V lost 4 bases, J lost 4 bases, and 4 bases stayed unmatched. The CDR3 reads CASSTGQYNEKLFF. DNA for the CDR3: TGCGCCAGCAGCACGGGACAGTATAATGAAAAACTGTTTTTT.

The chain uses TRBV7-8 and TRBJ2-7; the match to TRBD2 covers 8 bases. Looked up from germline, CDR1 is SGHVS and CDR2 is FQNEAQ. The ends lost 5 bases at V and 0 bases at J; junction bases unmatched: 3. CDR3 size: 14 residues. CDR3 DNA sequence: TGTGCCAGCAGCAGGGGACTAGGCTCCTACGAGCAGTACTTC. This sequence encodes CASSRGLGSYEQYF.

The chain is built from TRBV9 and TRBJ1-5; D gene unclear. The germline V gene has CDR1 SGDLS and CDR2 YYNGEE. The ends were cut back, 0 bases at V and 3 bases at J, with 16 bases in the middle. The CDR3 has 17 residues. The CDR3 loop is CASSVVGLADSNQPQHF. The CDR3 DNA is TGTGCCAGCAGCGTAGTAGGACTGGCGGACTCCAATCAGCCCCAGCATTTT.

The CDR3 DNA follows: TGTGCCACCAGCAGAGATCTCCCAGGGCTAAGCTCCTACAATGAGCAGTTCTTC. It is translated as CATSRDLPGLSSYNEQFF. The chain employs TRBV15 and TRBJ2-1; possible D gene TRBD1, 5 bases. Per germline, CDR1 LNHNV and CDR2 YYDKDF (reference sequence). Trimming stripped 0 bases from V and 0 bases from J, with 15 bases between. This CDR3 has 18 amino acids.

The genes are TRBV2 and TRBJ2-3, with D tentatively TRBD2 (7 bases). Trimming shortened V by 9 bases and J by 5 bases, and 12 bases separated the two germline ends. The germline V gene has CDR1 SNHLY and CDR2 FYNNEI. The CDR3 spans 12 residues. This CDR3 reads CASLRGGDTQYF. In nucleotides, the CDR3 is TGTGCCAGTCTTAGGGGGGGAGATACGCAGTATTTT.